Following are 20 T cell receptor beta chains from one sample sequenced in a study of response to subunit inactivated influenza vaccine. TCRdb used MiXCR to reprocess the RT-PCR reads, holding one entry per CDR3 protein. The sample consists of about 830,000 distinct CDR3 sequences, around a sixth of them appearing once. The sample in question was PBMCs from blood, obtained roughly 5 days after vaccination. All receptors come from a man aged 50 or older who received an inactivated influenza vaccine.

This clonotype was counted ten times or more. The chain combines TRBV21-1 with TRBJ2-7; the table calls TRBD2, which could not be checked here. TRBV21-1 is a documented pseudogene. This CDR3 spans 14 amino acids. Here the CDR3 DNA reads TGTGCCAGCAACACCCTACTGGGGGAGGTCGAGCAGTACTTC. It encodes CASNTLLGEVEQYF.

CDR3 amino acids: CASSETWGQGEQYF. The CDR3 bases are TGTGCCAGCAGTGAAACATGGGGTCAGGGCGAGCAGTACTTC. The chain carries TRBV25-1 and TRBJ2-7; tentatively, D is TRBD1 (5 bases). CDR3 length: 14 amino acids. Germline lookup yields CDR1 MGHDK and CDR2 SYGVNS. V lost 2 bases, J lost 6 bases, and 14 bases lay in between.

V is TRBV4-3 and J is TRBJ2-1; 8 positions match TRBD2. The CDR3 is made up of 15 amino acids. Germline V lookup: CDR1 LGHNA, CDR2 YSLEER. The ends lost 4 bases at V and 6 bases at J; junction bases unmatched: 8. CDR3 sequence: CASSPDFSGGNEQFF. CDR3 DNA: TGCGCCAGCAGCCCAGACTTCAGCGGGGGCAATGAGCAGTTCTTC.

This clonotype was counted a few times. The J gene is TRBJ2-1, the V gene TRBV6-5, with 7 bases aligning to TRBD2. CDR3 length: 15 residues. V lost 4 bases and J lost 2; bases outside the gene matches: 5. Germline V CDR1 and CDR2: MNHEY, SVGAGI. The CDR3 loop is CASSSAGETYNEQFF. As DNA, the CDR3 is TGTGCCAGCAGTTCCGCGGGAGAGACCTACAATGAGCAGTTCTTC.

The chain links TRBV5-1 to TRBJ1-6; maybe TRBD1 (5 bases). This CDR3 has 14 amino acids. Germline V gene sequence: CDR1 SGHRS, CDR2 YFSETQ. The V and J ends lost 7 bases and 7 bases respectively, with 15 bases between them. CDR3 sequence (DNA): TGCGCCAGCGCCCGTACGGGGGGAAATTCACCCCTCCACTTT. It codes for CASARTGGNSPLHF.

About this clonotype: One end of the junction does not line up with germline, which may come from a read error. The V and J genes are TRBV15 and TRBJ1-4, with D perhaps TRBD1 (6 bases). Germline CDR1 LNHNV, CDR2 YYDKDF (reference sequence). The CDR3 runs 15 residues. The chain's CDR3 is CATSHLNGRGAKLCF. In DNA, the CDR3 is TGTGCCACCAGCCACCTCAATGGACGGGGGGCGAAACTGTGTTTT.

In this sample, this clonotype turned up once. The chain joins TRBV7-8 to TRBJ2-7; TRBD1 matches 7 bases. The germline gives CDR1 SGHVS, CDR2 FQNEAQ. The CDR3 contains 16 residues. Unmatched junction bases numbered 12, after V lost 5 bases and J lost 2 bases. CDR3 nucleotide sequence: TGTGCCAGCAGCCTGGCGAGCACAGGGGCTACCTACGAGCAGTACTTC. This encodes CASSLASTGATYEQYF.

This clonotype was recorded a few times. The rearrangement joins TRBV10-3 to TRBJ2-7, with 7 bases lining up with TRBD1. The CDR3 contains 15 residues. The V segment lost 3 bases and the J segment 0 bases; nucleotides outside the gene matches: 5. Looked up from germline, CDR1 is ENHRY and CDR2 is SYGVKD. CDR3 residues: CAISERTGSSYEQYF. CDR3 bases: TGTGCCATCAGTGAAAGGACAGGTAGCTCCTACGAGCAGTACTTC.

Ten or more counts support this clonotype. The V call is TRBV7-8, the J call TRBJ2-7, with TRBD1 matching 9 bases. CDR1 SGHVS and CDR2 FQNEAQ come from the germline V gene. With V trimmed by 1 base and J by 3 bases, 7 bases remained unmatched. The CDR3 is 16 amino acids. The CDR3 reads CASSLDSTGGLYEQYF. The CDR3 region has the DNA TGTGCCAGCAGCTTAGACTCGACAGGGGGACTCTACGAGCAGTACTTC.

This clonotype was seen only a few times. V usage is TRBV14 and J usage is TRBJ2-5; TRBD1 agrees at 9 bases. Looked up from germline, CDR1 is SGHDN and CDR2 is FVKESK. The CDR3 is made up of 15 amino acids. V lost 4 bases and J lost 5; bases outside the gene matches: 8. In DNA form, the CDR3 reads TGTGCCAGCAGCCCCCGGGACAGGGTAGCGGAGACCCAGTACTTC. Protein sequence: CASSPRDRVAETQYF. The full variable domain, its missing parts supplied by reference TRBV14 and TRBJ2-5, is EAGVTQFPSHSVIEKGQTVTLRCDPISGHDNLYWYRRVMGKEIKFLLHFVKESKQDESGMPNNRFLAERTGGTYSTLKVQPAELEDSGVYFCASSPRDRVAETQYFGPGTRLLVL.

This clonotype was seen only a few times. The chain couples TRBV11-2 to TRBJ2-7; 9 nucleotides align to TRBD2. CDR1 and CDR2 from the germline V gene are SGHAT and FQNNGV. After removal of 1 base from V and 3 bases from J, the junction contained 1 base not matched to a gene. The CDR3 runs to 14 residues. CDR3 residues: CASSLASGIYEQYF. The CDR3 DNA reads TGTGCCAGCAGCTTAGCTAGCGGGATCTACGAGCAGTACTTC.

There are a few counts of this clonotype. V usage is TRBV7-2 and J usage is TRBJ2-4; TRBD2 aligns across 13 bases. The germline CDR1 and CDR2 sequences are SGHTA and FQGNSA. The CDR3 runs to 15 residues. J gave up 5 bases and V 5 bases, and 3 bases lay outside the gene matches. CDR3: CASSKTSGRENIQYF. The CDR3 DNA reads as TGTGCCAGCAGCAAAACTAGCGGGAGGGAAAACATTCAGTACTTC.

The rearrangement joins TRBV27 to TRBJ2-1; the match to TRBD2 covers 14 bases. Germline values: CDR1 MNHEY, CDR2 SMNVEV (reference sequence). This CDR3 contains 15 residues. J lost 6 bases, V lost 5 bases, and 3 bases had no gene match. CDR3 protein: CASSIGTSGGNEQFF. The CDR3 region has the DNA TGTGCCAGCAGTATCGGGACTAGCGGGGGCAATGAGCAGTTCTTC.

This clonotype was observed once. V and J are TRBV7-2 and TRBJ2-6; no definite D call. CDR1 is SGHTA and CDR2 is FQGNSA in the germline V gene. V was clipped by 5 bases and J by 0 bases, with 8 bases between them. The CDR3 runs to 15 residues. The chain's CDR3 is CASSGQHSGANVLTF. The CDR3 DNA is TGTGCCAGCAGCGGTCAGCACTCTGGGGCCAACGTCCTGACTTTC.

In this sample, this clonotype turned up a few times. This chain links TRBV3-1 with TRBJ2-7, with D perhaps matching TRBD1 or TRBD2 (5 bases each). Germline assignment: CDR1 LGHDT and CDR2 YNNKEL (reference sequence). V was clipped by 0 bases and J by 3 bases, with 15 bases between them. The CDR3 covers 16 residues. The CDR3 DNA reads as TGTGCCAGCAGCCAAGATGGTGTCGGGGCAAGCTACGAGCAGTACTTC. It codes for CASSQDGVGASYEQYF.

This clonotype was detected a few times. This rearrangement joins TRBV27 to TRBJ2-7; TRBD1 is a possible D gene (6 bases). The CDR3 contains 15 residues. Germline assignment: CDR1 MNHEY and CDR2 SMNVEV (reference sequence). V gave up 8 bases and J gave up 3 bases, with 20 bases separating them. The CDR3 sequence: CASRAYFGTLYEQYF. CDR3 coding DNA: TGTGCCAGCCGGGCCTATTTCGGGACACTCTACGAGCAGTACTTC.

The chain links TRBV10-3 to TRBJ2-3; D may be TRBD1 or TRBD2 (6 bases each). The V end lost 2 bases, the J end lost 6 bases, and 15 bases lay between the germline ends. Germline V gene data show CDR1 as ENHRY and CDR2 as SYGVKD. The CDR3 runs to 15 residues. Here the CDR3 DNA reads TGTGCCATCAGTGAGCGGGGGCCTCCTTTCGATACGCAGTATTTT. This encodes CAISERGPPFDTQYF.

V and J are TRBV7-6 and TRBJ2-7; D is unresolved. CDR3 size: 15 residues. Trimming took 2 bases from V and 0 from J, leaving 11 bases between them. Germline values: CDR1 SGHVS, CDR2 FNYEAQ. CDR3 sequence reads: CASSLYALSSYEQYF. The CDR3 region has the DNA TGTGCCAGCAGCTTATATGCCCTCAGCTCCTACGAGCAGTACTTC.

There are many counts of this clonotype. The genes are TRBV10-3 and TRBJ2-7, with D perhaps TRBD2 (5 bases). Germline V CDR1 and CDR2: ENHRY, SYGVKD. The CDR3 spans 13 residues. The V gene lost 7 bases and the J gene lost 7 bases, with 17 bases spanning the gap. CDR3 sequence: CAIMGAVSGEQYF. CDR3 in DNA: TGTGCCATCATGGGTGCAGTCTCGGGGGAGCAGTACTTC.

The rearrangement joins TRBV6-1 to TRBJ2-5; TRBD1 is a possible D gene (5 bases). V lost 5 bases, J lost 5 bases, and 18 bases lay in between. The CDR3 is 15 residues long. In germline, CDR1 is MNHNS, CDR2 SASEGT. The CDR3 bases are TGTGCCAGCAGTCCCCTCCAGGGCCGGTGGGAGACCCAGTACTTC. Amino acid sequence: CASSPLQGRWETQYF.